The sequence of this T cell receptor (beta chain) was determined in a study of Graves' ophthalmopathy and Graves' hyperthyroidism. Study-level background: Untreated patients at initial diagnosis provided peripheral blood.

To note about this clonotype: Its antigen is not known.

CDR3 regions of TCR beta were amplified from RNA transcripts. HTBI-primed RT-PCR formed the first round, and a multiplex PCR formed the second. Using its own MiXCR run on the multiplex PCR reads, TCRdb lists one record per CDR3 protein. The table has roughly 160,000 distinct CDR3 sequences, about 40% seen once. Study results and caveats: Blood also contained most of the expanded thyroid clonotypes above 0.001 frequency. The model reached approximately 70% sensitivity and about 72% specificity for predicting ophthalmopathy progression. Ophthalmopathy could be told apart from stable hyperthyroidism by a 13-signature model (about 90% sensitivity, about 80% specificity).

The TCR originated in a woman aged 40-49 years with Graves' ophthalmopathy. The source material was peripheral blood.

CDR3 protein: CASSPGQGRHSPLHF. In DNA form, the CDR3 reads TGTGCCAGCTCACCGGGACAGGGTCGGCATTCACCCCTCCACTTT. The V gene is TRBV18, the J gene TRBJ1-6; 9 bases are a match to TRBD1. The germline V gene encodes CDR1 KGHSH and CDR2 LQKENI. After removal of 3 bases from V and 8 bases from J, the junction contained 5 bases not matched to a gene. CDR3 size: 15 residues.